The 2 T cell receptor beta chains in this list originate from one sample, sequenced in a study of persistence of HIV-infected CD4 T cells. The antigens for these receptors are not known. Cells were stimulated with CMV-infected fibroblast lysates at 10 ug/mL. Sorted nonresponding memory CD4+ T cells were CD40L-negative, CD69-negative, CD45RO-high. This was the immunoSEQ version 4 assay in survey mode. Produced via immunoSEQ multiplex PCR; TCRdb's table is partial and in-frame only. The repertoire has about 33,000 clones, about 81% of them found once; the top ten carry 5% to 7%. This sample comprised CD4+ T cells sorted from PBMCs after approximately 19-hour stimulation, obtained from a patient who received antiretroviral therapy. These receptors all come from an adult woman with HIV who was CMV-seropositive.

The V call is TRBV12-1, the J call TRBJ2-2; no DNA check was done on the table's D call, TRBD1. TRBV12-1 is shown as a pseudogene. The CDR3 covers 15 residues. CDR3 residues: CASSPQGADTGELFF. DNA for the CDR3: TGTGCCAGCAGCCCACAGGGGGCGGACACCGGGGAGCTGTTTTTT.

Only one count was recorded for this clone. The chain combines TRBV28 with TRBJ2-7; D unresolved. Trimming removed 2 bases at V and 6 bases at J, with 8 bases between. The CDR3 runs 12 residues. Germline V gives CDR1 MDHEN, CDR2 SYDVKM. The CDR3: CASSLEQTEQYF. The CDR3 DNA follows: TGTGCCAGCAGTTTAGAACAGACCGAGCAGTACTTC. The complete variable domain, with remaining parts taken from reference TRBV28 and TRBJ2-7, reads DVKVTQSSRYLVKRTGEKVFLECVQDMDHENMFWYRQDPGLGLRLIYFSYDVKMKEKGDIPEGYSVSREKKERFSLILESASTNQTSMYLCASSLEQTEQYFGPGTRLTVT.